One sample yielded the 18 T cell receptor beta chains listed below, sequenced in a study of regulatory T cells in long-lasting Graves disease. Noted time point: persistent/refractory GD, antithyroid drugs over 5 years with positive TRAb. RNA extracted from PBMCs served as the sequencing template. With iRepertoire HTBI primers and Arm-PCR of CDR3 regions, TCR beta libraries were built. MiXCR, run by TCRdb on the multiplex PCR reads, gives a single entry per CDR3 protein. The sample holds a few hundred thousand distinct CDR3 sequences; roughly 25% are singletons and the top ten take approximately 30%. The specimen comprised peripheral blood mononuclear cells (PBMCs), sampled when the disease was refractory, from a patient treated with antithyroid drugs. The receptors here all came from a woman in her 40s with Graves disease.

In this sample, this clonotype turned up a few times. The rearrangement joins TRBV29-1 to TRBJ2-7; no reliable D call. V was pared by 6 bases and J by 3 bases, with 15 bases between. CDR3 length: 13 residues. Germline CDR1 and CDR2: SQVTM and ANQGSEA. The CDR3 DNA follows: TGCAGCGTGAGAGGAAGGACGAACTACGAGCAGTACTTC. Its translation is CSVRGRTNYEQYF.

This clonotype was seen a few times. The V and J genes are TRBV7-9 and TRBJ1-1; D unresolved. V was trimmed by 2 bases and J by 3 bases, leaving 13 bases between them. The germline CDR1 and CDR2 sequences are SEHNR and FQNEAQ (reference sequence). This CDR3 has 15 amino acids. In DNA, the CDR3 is TGTGCCAGCAGCTTAAAAAGTCCATGGGACACTGAAGCTTTCTTT. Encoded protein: CASSLKSPWDTEAFF.

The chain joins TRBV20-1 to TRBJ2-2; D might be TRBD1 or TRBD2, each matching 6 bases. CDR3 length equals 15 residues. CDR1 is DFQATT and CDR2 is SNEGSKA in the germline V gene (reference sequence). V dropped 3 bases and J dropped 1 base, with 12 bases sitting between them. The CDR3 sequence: CSASVAGQNTGELFF. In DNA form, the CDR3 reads TGCAGTGCTAGTGTGGCGGGACAGAACACCGGGGAGCTGTTTTTT.

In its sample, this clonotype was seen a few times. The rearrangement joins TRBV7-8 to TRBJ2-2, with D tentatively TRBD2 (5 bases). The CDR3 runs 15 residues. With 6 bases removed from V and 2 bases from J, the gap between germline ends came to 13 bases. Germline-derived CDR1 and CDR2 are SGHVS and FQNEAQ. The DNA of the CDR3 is TGTGCCAGCAGATTTGGACTGATAAACACCGGGGAGCTGTTTTTT. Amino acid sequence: CASRFGLINTGELFF. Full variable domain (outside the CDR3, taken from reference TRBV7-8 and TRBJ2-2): GAGVSQSPRYKVAKRGQDVALRCDPISGHVSLFWYQQALGQGPEFLTYFQNEAQLDKSGLPSDRFFAERPEGSVSTLKIQRTQQEDSAVYLCASRFGLINTGELFFGEGSRLTVL.

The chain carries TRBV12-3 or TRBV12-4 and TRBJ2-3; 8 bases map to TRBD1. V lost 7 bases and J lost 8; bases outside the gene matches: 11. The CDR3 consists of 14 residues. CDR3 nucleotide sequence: TGTGCCAGCATCGGACAGGGCTCCCGCGGTACGCAGTATTTT. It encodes CASIGQGSRGTQYF.

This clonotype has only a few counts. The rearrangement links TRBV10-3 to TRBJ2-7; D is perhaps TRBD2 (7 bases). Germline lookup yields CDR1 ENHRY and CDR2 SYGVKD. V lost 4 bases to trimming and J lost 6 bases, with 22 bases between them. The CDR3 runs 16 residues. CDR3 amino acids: CAISGGGGRNPLEQYF. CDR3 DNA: TGTGCCATCAGTGGAGGGGGGGGGCGCAACCCCCTCGAGCAGTACTTC.

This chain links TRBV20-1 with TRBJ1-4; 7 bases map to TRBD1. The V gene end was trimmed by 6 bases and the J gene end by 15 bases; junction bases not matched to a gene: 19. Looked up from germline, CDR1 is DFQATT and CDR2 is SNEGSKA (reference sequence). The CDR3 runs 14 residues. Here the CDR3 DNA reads TGCAGTGCACTGACAGGGCCCGATTTGAAAAGGGTGTTTTTT. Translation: CSALTGPDLKRVFF.

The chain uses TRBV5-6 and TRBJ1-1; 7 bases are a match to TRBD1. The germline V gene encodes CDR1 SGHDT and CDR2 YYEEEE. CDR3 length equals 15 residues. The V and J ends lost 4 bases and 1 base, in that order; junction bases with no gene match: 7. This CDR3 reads CASSRDGTANTEAFF. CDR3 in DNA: TGTGCCAGCAGCCGGGACGGGACAGCGAACACTGAAGCTTTCTTT.

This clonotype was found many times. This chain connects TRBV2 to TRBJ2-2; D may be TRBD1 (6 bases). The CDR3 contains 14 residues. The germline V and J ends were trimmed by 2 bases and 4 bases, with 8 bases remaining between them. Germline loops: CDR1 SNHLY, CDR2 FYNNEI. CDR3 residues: CASSETGITGELFF. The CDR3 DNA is TGTGCCAGCAGTGAAACAGGGATCACCGGGGAGCTGTTTTTT.

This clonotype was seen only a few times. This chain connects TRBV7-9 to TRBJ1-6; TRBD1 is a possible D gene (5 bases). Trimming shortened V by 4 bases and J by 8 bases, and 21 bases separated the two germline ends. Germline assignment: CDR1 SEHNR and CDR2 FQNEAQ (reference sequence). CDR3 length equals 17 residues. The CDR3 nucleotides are TGTGCCAGCAGCTCTATCGCCGGGACGGAAACATATTCACCCCTCCACTTT. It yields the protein CASSSIAGTETYSPLHF.

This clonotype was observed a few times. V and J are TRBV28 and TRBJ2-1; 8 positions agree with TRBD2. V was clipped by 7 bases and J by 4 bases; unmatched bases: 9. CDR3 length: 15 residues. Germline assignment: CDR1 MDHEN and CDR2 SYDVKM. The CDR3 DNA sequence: TGTGCCAGCACCCACAGCGGGAGCCTTTACAATGAGCAGTTCTTC. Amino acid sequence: CASTHSGSLYNEQFF.

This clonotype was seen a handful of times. DNA of the CDR3: TGTGCCAGCAGCACCGGGACTAGCGGGAAAGTGGGCACAGATACGCAGTATTTT. This gives the protein CASSTGTSGKVGTDTQYF. The chain combines TRBV7-8 with TRBJ2-3; 13 bases agree with TRBD2. The CDR3 covers 18 residues. V shed 5 bases and J 1 base; nucleotides not matched to a gene: 9. The germline V gene has CDR1 SGHVS and CDR2 FQNEAQ.

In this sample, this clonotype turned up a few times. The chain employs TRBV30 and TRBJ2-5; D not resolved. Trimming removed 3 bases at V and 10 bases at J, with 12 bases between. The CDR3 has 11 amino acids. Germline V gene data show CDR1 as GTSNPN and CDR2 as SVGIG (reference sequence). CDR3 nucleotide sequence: TGTGCCTGGAGAAATCGAGTTGACCAGTACTTC. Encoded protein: CAWRNRVDQYF.

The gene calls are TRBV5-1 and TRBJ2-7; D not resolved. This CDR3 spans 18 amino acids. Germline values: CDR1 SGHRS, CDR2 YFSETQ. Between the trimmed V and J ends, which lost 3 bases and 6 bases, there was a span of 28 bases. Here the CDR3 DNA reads TGCGCCAGCAGCTCCCGCCAATTTTCTGGGTCTAGTTCGGTCGAGCAGTACTTC. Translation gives CASSSRQFSGSSSVEQYF. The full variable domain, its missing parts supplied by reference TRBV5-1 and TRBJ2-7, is KAGVTQTPRYLIKTRGQQVTLSCSPISGHRSVSWYQQTPGQGLQFLFEYFSETQRNKGNFPGRFSGRQFSNSRSEMNVSTLELGDSALYLCASSSRQFSGSSSVEQYFGPGTRLTVT.

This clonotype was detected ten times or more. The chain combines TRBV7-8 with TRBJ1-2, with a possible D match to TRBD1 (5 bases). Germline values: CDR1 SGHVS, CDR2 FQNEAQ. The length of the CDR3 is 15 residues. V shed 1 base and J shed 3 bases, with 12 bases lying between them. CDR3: CASSLVGQGDYGYTF. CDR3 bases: TGTGCCAGCAGCTTAGTCGGGCAGGGAGACTATGGCTACACCTTC.

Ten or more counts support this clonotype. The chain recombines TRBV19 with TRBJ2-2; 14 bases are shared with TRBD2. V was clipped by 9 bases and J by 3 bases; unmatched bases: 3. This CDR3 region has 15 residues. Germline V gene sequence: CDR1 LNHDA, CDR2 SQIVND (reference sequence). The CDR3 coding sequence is TGTGCCAGCCGGGGACTAGCGGGGGACACCGGGGAGCTGTTTTTT. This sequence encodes CASRGLAGDTGELFF.

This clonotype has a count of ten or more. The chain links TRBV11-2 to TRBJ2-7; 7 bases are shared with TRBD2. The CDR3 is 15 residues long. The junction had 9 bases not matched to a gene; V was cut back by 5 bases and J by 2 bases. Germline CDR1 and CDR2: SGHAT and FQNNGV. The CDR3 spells CASSPSGGSTYEQYF. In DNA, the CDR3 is TGTGCCAGCAGCCCCAGTGGCGGGAGCACCTACGAGCAGTACTTC.

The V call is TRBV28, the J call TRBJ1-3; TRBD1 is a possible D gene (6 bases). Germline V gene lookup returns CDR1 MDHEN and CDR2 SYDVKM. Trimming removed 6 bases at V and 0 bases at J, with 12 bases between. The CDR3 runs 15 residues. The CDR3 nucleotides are TGTGCCAGCAGACAGGACAGCAGCTCTGGAAACACCATATATTTT. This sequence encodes CASRQDSSSGNTIYF.